Shown below are 3 T cell receptor beta chains from a single sample sequenced in a study of response to subunit inactivated influenza vaccine. TCRdb fed the RT-PCR reads into MiXCR, producing one record per CDR3 protein. The repertoire holds roughly 630,000 distinct CDR3 sequences, with less than 15% as singletons. The sequencing here drew on PBMCs from blood, taken less than 15 days before vaccination. The source is a man aged 45-65 years who received an inactivated influenza vaccine.

V and J are TRBV7-2 and TRBJ2-3; 8 bases are shared with TRBD2. The CDR3 consists of 15 residues. The germline CDR1 and CDR2 sequences are SGHTA and FQGNSA. Germline trimming cut 1 base from V and 4 bases from J; bases unmatched to any gene: 4. The CDR3 spells CASSLGLTSADTQYF. The CDR3 DNA is TGTGCCAGCAGCTTAGGCTTGACTAGCGCAGATACGCAGTATTTT.

The J gene is TRBJ2-3, the V gene TRBV15; TRBD1 is a possible D gene (6 bases). Germline CDR1 and CDR2: LNHNV and YYDKDF (reference sequence). The CDR3 loop spans 18 amino acids. V lost 3 bases and J lost 2, with 21 bases in between. This chain's CDR3 is CATSSPILQGPLTDTQYF. The CDR3 DNA sequence: TGTGCCACCAGCAGCCCCATCTTACAGGGACCCCTCACAGATACGCAGTATTTT.

Here the CDR3 reads CASSQAQGGIYGYTF. CDR3 nucleotides: TGCGCCAGCAGCCAAGCTCAAGGGGGTATCTATGGCTACACCTTC. The chain recombines TRBV4-1 with TRBJ1-2; a possible D gene is TRBD1 (6 bases). Per the germline V gene, CDR1 is MGHRA and CDR2 is YSYEKL. V was pared by 1 base and J by 4 bases, with 13 bases between. This CDR3 is 15 amino acids long.